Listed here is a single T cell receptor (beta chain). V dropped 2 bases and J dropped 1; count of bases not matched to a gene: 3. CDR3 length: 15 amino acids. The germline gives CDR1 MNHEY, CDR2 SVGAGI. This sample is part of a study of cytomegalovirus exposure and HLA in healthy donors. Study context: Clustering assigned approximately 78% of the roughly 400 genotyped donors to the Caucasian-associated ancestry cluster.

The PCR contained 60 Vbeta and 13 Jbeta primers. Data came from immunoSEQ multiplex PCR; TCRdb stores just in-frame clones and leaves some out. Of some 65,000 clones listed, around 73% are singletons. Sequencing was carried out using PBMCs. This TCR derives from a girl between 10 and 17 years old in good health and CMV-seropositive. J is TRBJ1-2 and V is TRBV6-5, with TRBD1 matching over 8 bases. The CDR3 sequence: CASSYRTGSNYGYTF. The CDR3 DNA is TGTGCCAGCAGTTACCGGACAGGGAGTAACTATGGCTACACCTTC.